This TCR beta chain was found in a study of blood T cell repertoires in COVID-19. Study context: The study drew acute and convalescent COVID-19 samples from the United States, Italy and Spain. Sample material is recorded as cDNA or gDNA derived from T cells, B-cell-depleted T cells, or PBMCs.

As originally analysed: Estimation of nucleated cell counts was performed using reference gene primer amplification. The protocol was immunoSEQ multiplex PCR, while the TCRdb copy is restricted to in-frame clones and leaves out a portion. V, J and clone size are taken as reported in that table, and D and trimming were inferred from the DNA itself. The sample consists of about 200,000 clones, approximately 84% of them appearing once. Germline V gene lookup returns CDR1 SGDLS and CDR2 YYNGEE. V shed 6 bases and J shed 0 bases, with 12 bases lying between them. CDR3 size: 15 residues. This TCR came from a man aged 50 to 59 with acute or convalescent COVID-19. What was sequenced was peripheral blood. The rearrangement links TRBV9 to TRBJ2-2; no reliable D call. CDR3 in DNA: TGTGCCAGCACCACAGCCCAGGCGAACACCGGGGAGCTGTTTTTT. Its protein product is CASTTAQANTGELFF.